A selection of T cell receptor beta chains follows, all from one sample in a study of cytomegalovirus exposure and HLA in healthy donors. Generated by immunoSEQ multiplex PCR, the TCRdb table keeps only in-frame clones and is missing some. The repertoire consists of under 85,000 clones, with roughly three quarters occurring once and the leading ten covering roughly 3.5%. Sample: PBMCs. These receptors were taken from a young man in good health and CMV-seronegative. Both conserved end residues are part of each CDR3. Each record gives: clone size, V gene, D gene, CDR3 length, J gene, CDR3 protein, CDR3 DNA. D genes are given only for firm matches. Where a row states a size, it is once, few, many or the class of an expanded clone; other rows omit it.

clone_size: .
v_call: TRBV4-1
d_call: TRBD2
cdr3_length: 17
j_call: TRBJ2-3
cdr3_aa: CASSQDKTSVIADTQYF
cdr3_nt: TGCGCCAGCAGCCAAGATAAAACTAGCGTGATAGCAGATACGCAGTATTTT

clone_size: few
v_call: TRBV18
d_call: .
cdr3_length: 15
j_call: TRBJ1-3
cdr3_aa: CASSPRNTGGNTIYF
cdr3_nt: TGTGCCAGCTCACCAAGAAATACAGGGGGAAACACCATATATTTT

clone_size: once
v_call: TRBV28
d_call: .
cdr3_length: 14
j_call: TRBJ1-2
cdr3_aa: CASSLPEETLGYTF
cdr3_nt: TGTGCCAGCAGTTTACCCGAAGAAACTCTCGGCTACACCTTC

clone_size: .
v_call: TRBV7-3
d_call: TRBD1
cdr3_length: 15
j_call: TRBJ1-2
cdr3_aa: CASSASGTDNYGYTF
cdr3_nt: TGTGCCAGCAGCGCCTCCGGGACAGATAACTATGGCTACACCTTC

clone_size: few
v_call: TRBV19
d_call: TRBD1
cdr3_length: 15
j_call: TRBJ2-2
cdr3_aa: CASNKDRGNTGELFF
cdr3_nt: TGTGCCAGTAATAAGGACAGGGGAAACACCGGGGAGCTGTTTTTT

clone_size: .
v_call: TRBV28
d_call: .
cdr3_length: 14
j_call: TRBJ2-3
cdr3_aa: CASRLQTSTDTQYF
cdr3_nt: TGTGCCAGCCGCCTTCAAACTAGCACAGATACGCAGTATTTT

clone_size: .
v_call: TRBV5-4
d_call: TRBD1
cdr3_length: 15
j_call: TRBJ1-2
cdr3_aa: CASSSLDGTGGGPEF
cdr3_nt: TGTGCCAGCAGCTCTTTAGACGGGACAGGGGGCGGACCTGAATTC

clone_size: .
v_call: TRBV4-2
d_call: .
cdr3_length: 15
j_call: TRBJ2-3
cdr3_aa: CASSQDLAGTDTQYF
cdr3_nt: TGTGCCAGCAGCCAAGACCTAGCCGGCACAGATACGCAGTATTTT

clone_size: .
v_call: TRBV28
d_call: .
cdr3_length: 17
j_call: TRBJ1-5
cdr3_aa: CASSFITAGFLHQPQHF
cdr3_nt: TGTGCCAGCAGTTTTATCACCGCGGGTTTTTTACATCAGCCCCAGCATTTT

clone_size: once
v_call: TRBV28
d_call: TRBD2
cdr3_length: 15
j_call: TRBJ2-1
cdr3_aa: CASSLSGETYNEQFF
cdr3_nt: TGTGCCAGCAGCCTTAGCGGGGAGACCTACAATGAGCAGTTCTTC

clone_size: .
v_call: TRBV19
d_call: TRBD2
cdr3_length: 16
j_call: TRBJ2-3
cdr3_aa: CASRAGTSRITDTQYF
cdr3_nt: TGTGCCAGTAGGGCCGGGACTAGCCGGATTACAGATACGCAGTATTTT

clone_size: .
v_call: TRBV10-3
d_call: TRBD1
cdr3_length: 18
j_call: TRBJ2-1
cdr3_aa: CAISESWTRQGAGNEQFF
cdr3_nt: TGTGCCATCAGTGAGTCGTGGACCCGACAGGGGGCCGGCAATGAGCAGTTCTTC

clone_size: .
v_call: TRBV6-1
d_call: .
cdr3_length: 14
j_call: TRBJ1-1
cdr3_aa: CASSVFMEGTEAFF
cdr3_nt: TGTGCCAGCAGCGTATTTATGGAGGGCACTGAAGCTTTCTTT

clone_size: .
v_call: TRBV5-1
d_call: TRBD1
cdr3_length: 15
j_call: TRBJ1-4
cdr3_aa: CASSGGTATNEKLFF
cdr3_nt: TGCGCCAGCAGCGGAGGGACAGCAACTAATGAAAAACTGTTTTTT

clone_size: .
v_call: TRBV28
d_call: TRBD2
cdr3_length: 15
j_call: TRBJ2-3
cdr3_aa: CASKGSGGTPDPQYF
cdr3_nt: TGTGCCAGCAAGGGAAGCGGGGGTACCCCAGATCCGCAGTATTTT

clone_size: .
v_call: TRBV27
d_call: .
cdr3_length: 16
j_call: TRBJ1-1
cdr3_aa: CASSLKGGGLNTEAFF
cdr3_nt: TGTGCCAGCAGTTTAAAGGGGGGGGGTTTGAACACTGAAGCTTTCTTT

clone_size: .
v_call: TRBV2
d_call: TRBD1
cdr3_length: 14
j_call: TRBJ1-2
cdr3_aa: CASSAGQGNYGYTF
cdr3_nt: TGTGCCAGCAGTGCGGGACAGGGAAACTATGGCTACACCTTC

clone_size: .
v_call: TRBV4-1
d_call: .
cdr3_length: 15
j_call: TRBJ1-3
cdr3_aa: CASSQEAGSGNTIYF
cdr3_nt: TGCGCCAGCAGCCAAGAGGCTGGTTCCGGAAACACCATATATTTT

clone_size: .
v_call: TRBV27
d_call: .
cdr3_length: 13
j_call: TRBJ1-2
cdr3_aa: CASSSPGGFGYTF
cdr3_nt: TGTGCCAGCAGTTCCCCAGGAGGGTTTGGCTACACCTTC

clone_size: .
v_call: TRBV5-4
d_call: .
cdr3_length: 16
j_call: TRBJ1-6
cdr3_aa: CASSSWERERNSPLHF
cdr3_nt: TGTGCCAGCAGCTCCTGGGAGAGGGAGAGGAATTCACCCCTCCACTTT

clone_size: .
v_call: TRBV5-4
d_call: TRBD1
cdr3_length: 15
j_call: TRBJ2-2
cdr3_aa: CASSGDRGRTGELFF
cdr3_nt: TGTGCCAGCAGCGGGGACAGGGGGCGTACCGGGGAGCTGTTTTTT

clone_size: .
v_call: TRBV11-2
d_call: .
cdr3_length: 16
j_call: TRBJ1-1
cdr3_aa: CASSLDPRGLSAEAFF
cdr3_nt: TGTGCCAGCAGCTTAGATCCCCGGGGTTTATCCGCTGAAGCTTTCTTT

clone_size: .
v_call: TRBV7-3
d_call: .
cdr3_length: 15
j_call: TRBJ2-1
cdr3_aa: CASSLNPTEYNEQFF
cdr3_nt: TGTGCCAGCAGCTTAAATCCTACCGAGTACAATGAGCAGTTCTTC